Listed here is a single T cell receptor (beta chain). Its antigen is as yet unknown. The sample contains more than one DNA sequence encoding this CDR3. Deletions cut 0 bases from V and 0 bases from J, with 10 bases between. Germline CDR1 is SGHRS and CDR2 is YFSETQ. The CDR3 is made up of 15 amino acids. The data were taken from a study of shared clonotypes between healthy human individuals. Overall study findings and caveats: There were few donors, and this limited the genetic and exposure-history diversity represented. Across subsets, estimated richness was generally greater for naive than for memory populations.

The protocol was immunoSEQ multiplex PCR, while the TCRdb copy is restricted to in-frame clones and leaves out a portion. The sample lists about 710,000 clones, around 73% occurring once. This TCR was sampled from a woman aged 25-40 years in good health. Input material: memory CD4+ T cells sorted from blood. Indicated subset: CD45RA-negative fraction. The chain couples TRBV5-1 to TRBJ2-7; D is possibly TRBD1 or TRBD2 (5 bases each). CDR3 sequence reads: CASSLGGTDSYEQYF. CDR3 nucleotides: TGCGCCAGCAGCTTGGGGGGGACGGACTCCTACGAGCAGTACTTC.